This is a list of T cell receptor beta chains from one sample in a study of cytomegalovirus exposure and HLA in healthy donors. The table came from immunoSEQ multiplex PCR; TCRdb's copy has only in-frame clones and leaves some out. The sample carries some 180,000 clones, roughly a tenth recorded once. Sample: PBMCs. The origin of the receptors is a woman in her 30s in good health and CMV-seropositive. The CDR3 runs from the conserved cysteine through the conserved F or W. A D gene is named only where the DNA matches it firmly. Clone size, where shown, is once, few, many, or a class for clones that have expanded.

clone_size: few; d_call: .; v_call: TRBV9; j_call: TRBJ1-1; cdr3_nt: TGTGCCAGCAGCGGGAGGGTCGGGGGGAGCACTGAAGCTTTCTTT; cdr3_aa: CASSGRVGGSTEAFF
clone_size: .; d_call: TRBD1; v_call: TRBV19; j_call: TRBJ1-3; cdr3_nt: TGTGCCAGTAGTTACGACAGGGAATATGGAAACACCATATATTTT; cdr3_aa: CASSYDREYGNTIYF
clone_size: .; d_call: .; v_call: TRBV5-1; j_call: TRBJ2-5; cdr3_nt: TGCGCCAGCAGCCCCGAGGCCCCCCCGAGAGAGACCCAGTACTTC; cdr3_aa: CASSPEAPPRETQYF
clone_size: few; d_call: .; v_call: TRBV5-1; j_call: TRBJ2-3; cdr3_nt: TGCGCCAGCAGCTTGGGCCAAGAGACGCAGTATTTT; cdr3_aa: CASSLGQETQYF
clone_size: few; d_call: .; v_call: TRBV14; j_call: TRBJ2-7; cdr3_nt: TGTGCCAGCAGCCCAGGATTGGGAGGATTCTACGAGCAGTACTTC; cdr3_aa: CASSPGLGGFYEQYF
clone_size: .; d_call: .; v_call: TRBV7-9; j_call: TRBJ2-7; cdr3_nt: TGTGCCAGCAGCTTCGGGGGAGGTGGGTACGAGCAGTACTTC; cdr3_aa: CASSFGGGGYEQYF
clone_size: .; d_call: .; v_call: TRBV6-5; j_call: TRBJ1-1; cdr3_nt: TGTGCCAGCAGTTTCCGACGACAGAGTTTGAACACTGAAGCTTTCTTT; cdr3_aa: CASSFRRQSLNTEAFF
clone_size: .; d_call: .; v_call: TRBV30; j_call: TRBJ1-1; cdr3_nt: TGTGCCTGGGCTCGCCCGGCTAGGGGGGGCACTGAAGCTTTCTTT; cdr3_aa: CAWARPARGGTEAFF
clone_size: .; d_call: .; v_call: TRBV5-1; j_call: TRBJ1-4; cdr3_nt: TGCGCCAGCAGCTTGCAGGGATCTGGGGAAAAACTGTTTTTT; cdr3_aa: CASSLQGSGEKLFF
clone_size: .; d_call: TRBD1; v_call: TRBV2; j_call: TRBJ2-7; cdr3_nt: TGTGCCAGCAGTGTGCGTTTGGACAGGGCCTTCTCCTACGAGCAGTACTTC; cdr3_aa: CASSVRLDRAFSYEQYF
clone_size: .; d_call: .; v_call: TRBV29-1; j_call: TRBJ1-1; cdr3_nt: TGCAGCGTCCAGACGGGGGTTGAAGCTTTCTTT; cdr3_aa: CSVQTGVEAFF
clone_size: .; d_call: .; v_call: TRBV9; j_call: TRBJ1-1; cdr3_nt: TGTGCCAGCAGCGTAGACCCATCCGGGACGGGGGGAACTGAAGCTTTCTTT; cdr3_aa: CASSVDPSGTGGTEAFF
clone_size: few; d_call: .; v_call: TRBV29-1; j_call: TRBJ2-3; cdr3_nt: TGCAGCGTTGCACAGACAGATACGCAGTATTTT; cdr3_aa: CSVAQTDTQYF
clone_size: .; d_call: .; v_call: TRBV10-2; j_call: TRBJ1-2; cdr3_nt: TGCGCCAGCAGGGACCTGGACAGACTGGGAGGCTACACCTTC; cdr3_aa: CASRDLDRLGGYTF
clone_size: few; d_call: .; v_call: TRBV19; j_call: TRBJ1-5; cdr3_nt: TGTGCCAGTACCCCGAGGGATTATAGCAATCAGCCCCAGCATTTT; cdr3_aa: CASTPRDYSNQPQHF
clone_size: .; d_call: .; v_call: TRBV6-6; j_call: TRBJ1-3; cdr3_nt: TGTGCCAGCAGTTACTCCGGTTCGGGGACTGGAAACACCATATATTTT; cdr3_aa: CASSYSGSGTGNTIYF
clone_size: few; d_call: TRBD1; v_call: TRBV28; j_call: TRBJ2-7; cdr3_nt: TGTGCCAGCAGTTTTTTCCAGGGGACAGAGGAGCAGTACTTC; cdr3_aa: CASSFFQGTEEQYF
clone_size: .; d_call: TRBD1; v_call: TRBV5-6; j_call: TRBJ1-6; cdr3_nt: TGTGCCAGCAGCGATGCAGGACAGGGAAAAGGTTCACCCCTCCACTTT; cdr3_aa: CASSDAGQGKGSPLHF
clone_size: few; d_call: .; v_call: TRBV9; j_call: TRBJ2-3; cdr3_nt: TGTGCCAGCAGCCCCACGGGGGGCCCCACAGATACGCAGTATTTT; cdr3_aa: CASSPTGGPTDTQYF
clone_size: .; d_call: TRBD1; v_call: TRBV2; j_call: TRBJ1-2; cdr3_nt: TGTGCCAGCATGGGGACAGGGGGCAATGGCTACACCTTC; cdr3_aa: CASMGTGGNGYTF
clone_size: .; d_call: TRBD1; v_call: TRBV30; j_call: TRBJ2-7; cdr3_nt: TGTGCCTGGAGTGCGAGGGGACAGGGGGGATACGAGCAGTACTTC; cdr3_aa: CAWSARGQGGYEQYF
clone_size: few; d_call: .; v_call: TRBV4-1; j_call: TRBJ1-5; cdr3_nt: TGCGCCAGCAGCCAAGATTGGGGCTACAGCAATCAGCCCCAGCATTTT; cdr3_aa: CASSQDWGYSNQPQHF
clone_size: few; d_call: TRBD1; v_call: TRBV9; j_call: TRBJ2-2; cdr3_nt: TGTGCCAGCAGCGTCCACAGGGGCGCCGGGGAGCTGTTTTTT; cdr3_aa: CASSVHRGAGELFF
clone_size: .; d_call: TRBD1; v_call: TRBV25-1; j_call: TRBJ1-2; cdr3_nt: TGTGCCAGCAGCGGAATACTAAGACAGGGGACGGACTATGGCTACACCTTC; cdr3_aa: CASSGILRQGTDYGYTF
clone_size: .; d_call: .; v_call: TRBV4-2; j_call: TRBJ1-3; cdr3_nt: TGTGCCAGCAGCCAAGAAGGGGGGGCCCGTCTCCCATACTCTGGAAACACCATATATTTT; cdr3_aa: CASSQEGGARLPYSGNTIYF
clone_size: few; d_call: TRBD1; v_call: TRBV30; j_call: TRBJ2-7; cdr3_nt: TGTGCCTGGAGCTCCGGGACAGGGGCCTACGAGCAGTACTTC; cdr3_aa: CAWSSGTGAYEQYF